The T cell receptor (beta chain) under discussion was sequenced for a study of blood T cell repertoires in COVID-19 (dated by TCRdb to about 2020). About the investigation overall: Samples covering the acute and convalescent phases of COVID-19 were provided by collaborators in the United States, Italy and Spain. The material from the prospective study consisted of cDNA or gDNA derived from T cells, B-cell-depleted T cells, or PBMCs. The samples were drawn from two sources: the first 160 participants of the ongoing ImmuneRACE study, and 1,200 or so subjects contributed by 6 global collaborators. The dataset comprised deeply sampled blood TCRbeta repertoires from subjects exposed to, actively infected with, or recovered from COVID-19. The sample metadata nearly always contained a de-identified subject ID, COVID-19 status, age in years and sex. The repertoires were released in a freely available public database intended as a resource for research on the immune response to SARS-CoV-2. Where available, HLA class I and class II types were obtained from metadata supplied by the sample provider rather than from assay-based typing.

In Seattle, one collaborating source enrolled patients while the infection was active and tracked those patients longitudinally over the course of disease. Each collaborating institution followed its own protocols to collect whole blood in K2EDTA tubes. For TCRbeta analysis, collaborators shipped samples in one of three forms: frozen whole blood, isolated PBMCs, or DNA extracted from either of those sample types. Note on this clone: It has no known antigen specificity. One base away there is no much larger clone; base qualities are not given. Other DNA variants within this sample encode the same CDR3.

V is clipped by 0 bases and J by 0 bases, and the sequence between their germline boundaries is 13 bases long. There are 17 amino acids in the CDR3, from cysteine to phenylalanine inclusive. Only the CDR3 DNA stays, 51 bases, in frame from base 1. The germline V gene (reference sequence) yields SGHNT for CDR1 and YYREEE for CDR2. Broad study findings and their caveats: Clinical and demographic metadata were provided uncurated, with the amount varying by source and participant.

The immunoSEQ Assay, a bias-controlled multiplex PCR, was used to amplify TCRbeta CDR3 regions from genomic DNA. The paper's processing steps were these. The number of nucleated cells in each sample was estimated by amplification of reference gene primers within the assay. Sequence reads were collapsed and filtered to measure the absolute abundance of every unique TCRbeta CDR3 rearrangement. For each sample, productive Simpson clonality was calculated as the square root of Simpson's diversity index across productive rearrangements. The immuneACCESS repertoire file appears here via TCRdb, limited to in-frame rearrangements. These files lack a portion of the clones; in checked studies, under half of the deficit traces to unresolved V genes, and the cause of the others is not known. The V and J calls and the clone size are those of that table, but D and trimming were determined from the DNA. The sample table contains 450,000 or so clones; only one count was recorded for roughly 90% of them. Of the sample, 0.7% to 1% falls within the top ten clones.

Source material: peripheral blood. This clonotype was obtained from a man younger than 35 with COVID-19, enrolled during active disease. The rearrangement combines TRBV5-4 with TRBJ1-3; a weak D assignment points to TRBD1 (6 bases agree). The nucleotides read TGTGCCAGCAGCTTGGGCGGGGGGCCTAGCTCTGGAAACACCATATATTTT. Its amino acids are CASSLGGGPSSGNTIYF. Where the CDR3 stops, the reference TRBV5-4 and TRBJ1-3 genes take over; the full variable domain is ETGVTQSPTHLIKTRGQQVTLRCSSQSGHNTVSWYQQALGQGPQFIFQYYREEENGRGNFPPRFSGLQFPNYSSELNVNALELDDSALYLCASSLGGGPSSGNTIYFGEGSWLTVV.